The 11 T cell receptor beta chains reported below all come from one sample, sequenced in a study of T-cell memory formation after mild COVID-19. Using its own MiXCR run on the 5' RACE reads, TCRdb lists one record per CDR3 protein. The repertoire holds some 320,000 distinct CDR3 sequences, with approximately 14% as singletons. Input material: PBMCs or a T cell subset sorted from them (not recorded which). The receptors shown here come from a man aged 18 to 35 who had mild COVID-19 (a few samples of this study predate the infection). Cell type and time point are not known.

This clonotype has a count of ten or more. J is TRBJ2-5 and V is TRBV6-2 or TRBV6-3; D might be TRBD2 (5 bases). CDR1 is MNHEY and CDR2 is SVGEGT in the germline V gene. With 5 bases removed from V and 3 bases from J, the gap between germline ends came to 7 bases. There are 12 residues in the CDR3. The CDR3 nucleotides read TGTGCCAGCAGTGCGGGTGAAGAGACCCAGTACTTC. This encodes CASSAGEETQYF.

There are a few counts of this clonotype. The chain is built from TRBV10-3 and TRBJ2-2, with D maybe TRBD2 (6 bases). The CDR3 contains 14 residues. Trimming pared 7 bases from V and 1 base from J, leaving 10 bases between. The germline V gene has CDR1 ENHRY and CDR2 SYGVKD. This CDR3 is CAINGDWNTGELFF. The CDR3 DNA is TGTGCCATCAACGGGGACTGGAACACCGGGGAGCTGTTTTTT.

This clonotype was counted between two and nine times. DNA for the CDR3: TGTGCCACCAGTGACCAAAAGACTAGCGGGGGTTTAAATGAGCAGTTCTTC. Its protein is CATSDQKTSGGLNEQFF. J is TRBJ2-1 and V is TRBV24-1, with 12 bases lining up with TRBD2. CDR3 size: 17 residues. Germline V gene sequence: CDR1 KGHDR, CDR2 SFDVKD. The J segment lost 7 bases and the V segment lost 4 bases, leaving 10 bases of the junction unmatched.

The chain combines TRBV5-1 with TRBJ2-7; D possibly corresponds to TRBD1 (5 bases). In germline, CDR1 is SGHRS, CDR2 YFSETQ. V was trimmed by 4 bases and J by 4 bases, leaving 18 bases between them. The CDR3 consists of 15 residues. CDR3 residues: CASSGALSRSYEQYF. The CDR3 region has the DNA TGCGCCAGCAGCGGGGCTCTGAGTCGATCGTACGAGCAGTACTTC.

V gene TRBV20-1 combines with J gene TRBJ1-5; possibly TRBD1 for D (5 bases). V was shortened by 1 base and J by 6 bases, with 13 bases between the two germline ends. Germline CDR1 DFQATT, CDR2 SNEGSKA (reference sequence). The CDR3 sequence is 14 residues long. Here the CDR3 reads CSARVPLQGQPQHF. Here the CDR3 DNA reads TGCAGTGCTAGAGTTCCCCTGCAGGGTCAGCCCCAGCATTTT.

This clonotype was counted a few times. The rearrangement joins TRBV20-1 to TRBJ1-1, with TRBD1 identical over 9 bases. The ends lost 6 bases at V and 6 bases at J; junction bases unmatched: 8. Germline V gene data show CDR1 as DFQATT and CDR2 as SNEGSKA (reference sequence). The CDR3 is 13 amino acids. CDR3 DNA: TGCAGTGCAACCACAGGGGGCTTGGCTGAAGCTTTCTTT. This translates into CSATTGGLAEAFF.

This clonotype was seen a handful of times. This chain connects TRBV4-3 to TRBJ2-7, with 8 bases aligning to TRBD1. V lost 5 bases, J lost 5 bases, and 5 bases stayed unmatched. This CDR3 region has 13 residues. CDR1 and CDR2 from the germline V gene are LGHNA and YSLEER. CDR3 bases: TGCGCCAGCAGCGCGACAGGGGCCCACGAGCAGTACTTC. This encodes CASSATGAHEQYF.

This clonotype turned up a few times. The V call is TRBV20-1, the J call TRBJ2-3; TRBD1 might be the D (6 bases). CDR1 is DFQATT and CDR2 is SNEGSKA in the germline V gene (reference sequence). This CDR3 region has 12 residues. V lost 5 bases to trimming and J lost 6 bases, with 12 bases between them. CDR3 nucleotide sequence: TGCAGTGCTGGGTCAGGGGAGGATACGCAGTATTTT. Translation: CSAGSGEDTQYF.

This clonotype was detected ten times or more. The chain joins TRBV5-1 to TRBJ2-5; the D gene could be TRBD1 or TRBD2 (5 bases each). The CDR3 loop spans 14 amino acids. V was shortened by 4 bases and J by 4 bases, with 14 bases between the two germline ends. Germline values: CDR1 SGHRS, CDR2 YFSETQ. This chain's CDR3 is CASSPGTGAETQYF. The CDR3, as DNA: TGCGCCAGCAGCCCCGGGACCGGGGCAGAGACCCAGTACTTC.

The rearrangement links TRBV5-1 to TRBJ2-5, with 10 bases matching TRBD2. The CDR3 is 15 residues long. Germline V gene data show CDR1 as SGHRS and CDR2 as YFSETQ. J lost 2 bases, V lost 5 bases, and 6 bases had no gene match. The CDR3 DNA reads as TGCGCCAGCAGAAATAGCGGGGGGCCTCAAGAGACCCAGTACTTC. This gives the protein CASRNSGGPQETQYF.

This clonotype was recorded a few times. V usage is TRBV12-3 or TRBV12-4 and J usage is TRBJ2-5; 8 bases match TRBD1. Trimming removed 4 bases from V and 5 bases from J; junction bases left unmatched: 9. The CDR3 totals 15 residues. Here the CDR3 DNA reads TGTGCCAGCAGTTCGCTCGGACAGGGAACGGAGACCCAGTACTTC. Translation: CASSSLGQGTETQYF.